Presented here are 6 T cell receptor beta chains from one specimen sequenced in a study of blood T cell repertoires in COVID-19. Assay: immunoSEQ multiplex PCR; the TCRdb copy retains only in-frame clones and omits some. The sample includes roughly 200,000 clones, around nine tenths seen only once; the top ten take approximately 6%. What was sequenced was peripheral blood. Source of these receptors: a man in his 60s who had recovered from COVID-19.

V gene TRBV6-5 combines with J gene TRBJ1-2; D not certain. Germline V lookup: CDR1 MNHEY, CDR2 SVGAGI. Trimming removed 2 bases from V and 6 bases from J, with 13 bases in between. The CDR3 runs to 14 residues. The CDR3 loop is CASSYDSRWNGYTF. CDR3 bases: TGTGCCAGCAGTTACGATTCCAGGTGGAATGGCTACACCTTC.

The chain couples TRBV30 to TRBJ1-2; the D gene is possibly TRBD1 (6 bases). The CDR3 runs to 14 residues. The V end was cut by 0 bases, the J end by 6 bases, with 14 bases between. Per germline, CDR1 GTSNPN and CDR2 SVGIG (reference sequence). As DNA, the CDR3 is TGTGCCTGGAGTGTACTGACGACAGGTAATGGCTACACCTTC. Translation gives CAWSVLTTGNGYTF.

This clone was seen a handful of times. The V and J genes are TRBV14 and TRBJ2-2, with no clear D. The CDR3 contains 14 residues. Trimming took 1 base from V and 3 from J, leaving 6 bases between them. Germline V gene data show CDR1 as SGHDN and CDR2 as FVKESK. In DNA form, the CDR3 reads TGTGCCAGCAGCCAAGGCAGGTACACCGGGGAGCTGTTTTTT. Protein product: CASSQGRYTGELFF. Based on the CDR3 plus reference TRBV14 and TRBJ2-2, the full variable domain is EAGVTQFPSHSVIEKGQTVTLRCDPISGHDNLYWYRRVMGKEIKFLLHFVKESKQDESGMPNNRFLAERTGGTYSTLKVQPAELEDSGVYFCASSQGRYTGELFFGEGSRLTVL.

In its sample, this clone was seen once. The CDR3 reads CASSPPERGWNEQFF. CDR3 bases: TGCGCCAGCAGCCCCCCCGAGCGGGGGTGGAATGAGCAGTTCTTC. The V and J genes are TRBV5-1 and TRBJ2-1, with 8 bases matching TRBD2. The germline gives CDR1 SGHRS, CDR2 YFSETQ. Germline trimming cut 4 bases from V and 7 bases from J; bases unmatched to any gene: 10. CDR3 length: 15 amino acids.

V gene TRBV9 combines with J gene TRBJ2-1; 9 nucleotides align to TRBD2. The CDR3 is made up of 14 amino acids. Trimming at V came to 1 base and at J to 6 bases, leaving 2 bases not matched to a gene. The V gene's germline CDR1 is SGDLS and CDR2 YYNGEE. CDR3 in amino acids: CASSVSGGSNEQFF. CDR3 coding DNA: TGTGCCAGCAGCGTAAGCGGGGGGTCCAATGAGCAGTTCTTC. The full variable domain, rest sourced from reference TRBV9 and TRBJ2-1, is DSGVTQTPKHLITATGQRVTLRCSPRSGDLSVYWYQQSLDQGLQFLIQYYNGEERAKGNILERFSAQQFPDLHSELNLSSLELGDSALYFCASSVSGGSNEQFFGPGTRLTVL.

Comment on this clone: In the same sample, other DNA sequences code for this CDR3. The chain carries TRBV12-3 or TRBV12-4 and TRBJ1-4; 7 positions agree with TRBD1. With V trimmed by 5 bases and J by 13 bases, 7 bases remained unmatched. The CDR3 extends over 12 amino acids. The DNA of the CDR3 is TGTGCCAGCAGTCCAGGGGGGTTGGGACTGTTTTTT. Translation gives CASSPGGLGLFF.